One and the same sample provided the 15 T cell receptor beta chains below, sequenced in a study of blood T cell repertoires in COVID-19. Clones were sequenced by immunoSEQ multiplex PCR, and TCRdb holds only the in-frame ones, with some missing. This table holds roughly 150,000 clones, 85% found once. The sequencing sample was made of PBMCs or T cells enriched from blood (not recorded which). The receptor set was obtained from a middle-aged woman who had recovered from COVID-19.

This sequence joins TRBV5-8 and TRBJ2-1, with TRBD2 matching 15 bases. This CDR3 has 17 residues. The V gene end was trimmed by 4 bases and the J gene end by 8 bases; junction bases not matched to a gene: 10. Germline V gene sequence: CDR1 SGHTS, CDR2 YDEGEE. CDR3 sequence: CASSGGLAGGFGDEQFF. The CDR3, as DNA: TGTGCCAGCAGCGGGGGACTAGCGGGAGGTTTTGGGGATGAGCAGTTCTTC.

V gene TRBV9 combines with J gene TRBJ2-2, with D unclear. This CDR3 comprises 14 residues. V lost 3 bases and J lost 4, with 10 bases in between. Germline V gives CDR1 SGDLS, CDR2 YYNGEE. The CDR3 sequence: CASSGSRSTGELFF. The CDR3 region has the DNA TGTGCCAGCAGCGGGAGTAGGAGCACCGGGGAGCTGTTTTTT.

This clone was detected a few times. J is TRBJ1-1 and V is TRBV6-1; D uncertain. V was trimmed by 2 bases and J by 2 bases, leaving 6 bases between them. From germline, CDR1 is MNHNS and CDR2 SASEGT. This CDR3 comprises 13 residues. The CDR3 DNA sequence: TGTGCCAGCAGTGAATCAGTAAACACTGAAGCTTTCTTT. Translating gives CASSESVNTEAFF.

V gene TRBV5-4 combines with J gene TRBJ1-2; 8 nucleotides align to TRBD1. The CDR3 runs to 16 residues. Germline V gives CDR1 SGHNT, CDR2 YYREEE (reference sequence). V was clipped by 0 bases and J by 2 bases; unmatched bases: 6. The CDR3 spells CASSLAGQVYNYGYTF. CDR3 DNA sequence: TGTGCCAGCAGCTTGGCGGGACAGGTATACAACTATGGCTACACCTTC.

The V and J genes are TRBV19 and TRBJ1-2; TRBD1 might be the D (6 bases). CDR3 length equals 14 residues. The V end was cut by 7 bases, the J end by 2 bases, with 14 bases between. CDR1 LNHDA and CDR2 SQIVND come from the germline V gene (reference sequence). The CDR3 spells CASIRTDQNYGYTF. The CDR3 nucleotides are TGTGCCAGTATACGGACAGACCAAAACTATGGCTACACCTTC. Filled out from reference TRBV19 and TRBJ1-2, the complete variable domain reads DGGITQSPKYLFRKEGQNVTLSCEQNLNHDAMYWYRQDPGQGLRLIYYSQIVNDFQKGDIAEGYSVSREKKESFPLTVTSAQKNPTAFYLCASIRTDQNYGYTFGSGTRLTVV.

Relative to its sample, this clone is medium-sized. This sequence joins TRBV6-4 and TRBJ2-2; maybe TRBD2 (6 bases). Germline V CDR1 and CDR2: MRHNA, SNTAGT. CDR3 size: 14 residues. V lost 2 bases and J 2 bases, leaving 6 bases between the germline ends. CDR3 in DNA: TGTGCCAGCAGTGACGGGACTAACACCGGGGAGCTGTTTTTT. Protein product: CASSDGTNTGELFF.

The CDR3 DNA reads as TGTGCCTGGAGGCCAGGGAACACTGAAGCTTTCTTT. Residues: CAWRPGNTEAFF. The V and J genes are TRBV30 and TRBJ1-1, with D unresolved. Germline CDR1 is GTSNPN and CDR2 is SVGIG (reference sequence). V was clipped by 3 bases and J by 1 base, with 6 bases between them. The CDR3 spans 12 residues.

This chain uses TRBV14 with TRBJ2-3; 7 bases agree with TRBD2. Per the germline V gene, CDR1 is SGHDN and CDR2 is FVKESK. This CDR3 is 15 amino acids long. V lost 5 bases and J lost 1; bases outside the gene matches: 6. The DNA of the CDR3 is TGTGCCAGCAGCAGGATTACTAGCGGCACAGATACGCAGTATTTT. Translation: CASSRITSGTDTQYF.

This clone was picked up one time. This rearrangement joins TRBV27 to TRBJ2-1, with D unresolved. CDR1 and CDR2 (germline): MNHEY, SMNVEV (reference sequence). The germline V and J ends were trimmed by 5 bases and 12 bases, with 17 bases remaining between them. The CDR3 extends over 13 amino acids. The chain's CDR3 is CASSPLSQLGQFF. The CDR3 bases are TGTGCCAGCAGTCCCCTATCACAGCTGGGGCAGTTCTTC.

V usage is TRBV27 and J usage is TRBJ2-7, with 7 positions matching TRBD2. Trimming cost V 2 bases and J 3 bases; bases outside gene matches: 4. The germline CDR1 and CDR2 sequences are MNHEY and SMNVEV (reference sequence). This CDR3 region has 14 residues. CDR3 nucleotides: TGTGCCAGCAGTTTAAGTGGCGGGAGCTACGAGCAGTACTTC. It codes for CASSLSGGSYEQYF.

The CDR3 region is CASSLKSEGNTIYF. The DNA of the CDR3 is TGTGCCAGCAGCTTAAAGTCCGAGGGAAACACCATATATTTT. This rearrangement joins TRBV7-9 to TRBJ1-3; D gene unclear. CDR1 is SEHNR, CDR2 FQNEAQ, per germline (reference sequence). V dropped 2 bases and J dropped 4 bases, with 9 bases sitting between them. The CDR3 sequence is 14 residues long.

The genes are TRBV5-4 and TRBJ2-2; D is ambiguous. This CDR3 has 16 residues. Trimming removed 5 bases at V and 1 base at J, with 15 bases between. The germline V gene encodes CDR1 SGHNT and CDR2 YYREEE (reference sequence). In DNA form, the CDR3 reads TGTGCCAGCAGTAAGCTAGGCTCGGGGAACACCGGGGAGCTGTTTTTT. Translating gives CASSKLGSGNTGELFF.

In this sample, this clone turned up a few times. The rearrangement joins TRBV19 to TRBJ2-5, with a weak D call TRBD1 (6 bases). The V and J ends lost 5 bases and 0 bases respectively, with 13 bases between them. The CDR3 totals 15 residues. The germline V gene encodes CDR1 LNHDA and CDR2 SQIVND (reference sequence). The chain's CDR3 is CASSPRTEYQETQYF. The CDR3 DNA sequence: TGTGCCAGTAGTCCCCGGACAGAGTACCAAGAGACCCAGTACTTC.

The chain is built from TRBV27 and TRBJ1-5, with D possibly being TRBD1 (6 bases). Per the germline V gene, CDR1 is MNHEY and CDR2 is SMNVEV (reference sequence). V dropped 8 bases and J dropped 7 bases, with 15 bases sitting between them. This CDR3 is built from 13 residues. The CDR3 DNA is TGTGCCAGCTCCAGGGGAATTCGGCAGCCCCAGCATTTT. Translated: CASSRGIRQPQHF.

This chain uses TRBV7-9 with TRBJ2-5; TRBD2 matches 7 bases. Germline V CDR1 and CDR2: SEHNR, FQNEAQ (reference sequence). With 0 bases clipped from V and 4 bases from J, the junction kept 8 bases outside the gene matches. The CDR3 is made up of 16 amino acids. As DNA, the CDR3 is TGTGCCAGCAGCTTAGCTGGTCTAAGCGGGACAGAGACCCAGTACTTC. Its protein is CASSLAGLSGTETQYF.